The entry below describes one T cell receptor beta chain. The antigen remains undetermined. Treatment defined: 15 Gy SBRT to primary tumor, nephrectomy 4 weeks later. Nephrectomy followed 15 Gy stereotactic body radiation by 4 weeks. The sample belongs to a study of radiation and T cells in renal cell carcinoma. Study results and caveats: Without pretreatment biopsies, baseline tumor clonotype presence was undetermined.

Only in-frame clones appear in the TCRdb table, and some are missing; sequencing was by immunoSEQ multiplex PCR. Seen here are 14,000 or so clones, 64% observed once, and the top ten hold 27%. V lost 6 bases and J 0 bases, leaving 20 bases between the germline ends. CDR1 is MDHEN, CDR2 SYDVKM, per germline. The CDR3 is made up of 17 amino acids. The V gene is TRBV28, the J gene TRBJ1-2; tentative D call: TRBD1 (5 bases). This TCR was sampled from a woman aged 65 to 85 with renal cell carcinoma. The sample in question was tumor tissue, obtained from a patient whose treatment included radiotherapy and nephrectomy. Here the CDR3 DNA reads TGTGCCAGCAGCTCCAGGGACCGAGTCTACCCTAACTATGGCTACACCTTC. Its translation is CASSSRDRVYPNYGYTF.